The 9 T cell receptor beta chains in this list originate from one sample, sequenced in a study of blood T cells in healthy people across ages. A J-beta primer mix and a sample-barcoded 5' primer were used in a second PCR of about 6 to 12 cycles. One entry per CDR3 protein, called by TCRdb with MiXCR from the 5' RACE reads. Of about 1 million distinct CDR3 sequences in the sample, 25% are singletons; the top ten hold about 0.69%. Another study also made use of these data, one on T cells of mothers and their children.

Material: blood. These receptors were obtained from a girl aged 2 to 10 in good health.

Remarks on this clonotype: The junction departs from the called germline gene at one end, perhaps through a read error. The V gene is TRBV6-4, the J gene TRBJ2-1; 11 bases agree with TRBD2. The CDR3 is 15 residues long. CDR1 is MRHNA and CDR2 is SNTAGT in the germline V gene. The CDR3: CANSLTSGSNNEQFF. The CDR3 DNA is TGTGCCAACAGTTTAACTAGCGGGAGCAACAATGAGCAGTTCTTC.

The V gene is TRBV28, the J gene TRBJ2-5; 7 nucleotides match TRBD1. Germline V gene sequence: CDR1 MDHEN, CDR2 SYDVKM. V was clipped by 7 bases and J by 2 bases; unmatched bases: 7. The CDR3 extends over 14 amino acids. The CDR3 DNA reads TGTGCCAGCATGGACAGGAGCACGCAAGAGACCCAGTACTTC. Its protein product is CASMDRSTQETQYF.

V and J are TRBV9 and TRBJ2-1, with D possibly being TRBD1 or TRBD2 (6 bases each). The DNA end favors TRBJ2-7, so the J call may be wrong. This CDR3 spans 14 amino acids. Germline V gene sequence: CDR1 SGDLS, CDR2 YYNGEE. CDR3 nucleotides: TGTGCCAGCAGCGTAGTGGGGGGCACGGGCGAGCAGTACTTC. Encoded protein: CASSVVGGTGEQYF.

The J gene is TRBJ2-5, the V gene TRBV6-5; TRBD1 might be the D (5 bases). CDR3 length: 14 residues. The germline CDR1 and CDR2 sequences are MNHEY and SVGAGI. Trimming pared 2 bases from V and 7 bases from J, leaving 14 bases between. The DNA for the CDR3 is TGTGCCAGCAGTTACGCAGGGTCGGAAGGGACCCAGTACTTC. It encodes CASSYAGSEGTQYF.

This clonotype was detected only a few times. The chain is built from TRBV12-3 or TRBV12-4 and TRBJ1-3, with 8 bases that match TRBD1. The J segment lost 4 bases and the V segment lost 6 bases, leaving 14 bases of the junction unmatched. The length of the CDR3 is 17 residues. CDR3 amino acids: CASSPIWDRSYGNTIYF. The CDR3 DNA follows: TGTGCCAGCAGCCCGATTTGGGACAGGAGCTACGGAAACACCATATATTTT.

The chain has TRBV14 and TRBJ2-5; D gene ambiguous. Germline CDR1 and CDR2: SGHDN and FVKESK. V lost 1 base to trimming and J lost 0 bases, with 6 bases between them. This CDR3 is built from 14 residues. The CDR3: CASSQGTHQETQYF. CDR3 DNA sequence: TGTGCCAGCAGCCAAGGGACGCACCAAGAGACCCAGTACTTC.

CDR3 protein: CASSEYSGRTDTQYF. The CDR3, as DNA: TGCGCCAGCAGTGAGTACTCCGGGAGAACCGATACGCAGTATTTT. The chain recombines TRBV10-1 with TRBJ2-3; D might be TRBD2 (6 bases). The CDR3 has 15 residues. With 1 base removed from V and 6 bases from J, the gap between germline ends came to 14 bases. CDR1 is WNHNN, CDR2 SYGVQD, per germline (reference sequence).

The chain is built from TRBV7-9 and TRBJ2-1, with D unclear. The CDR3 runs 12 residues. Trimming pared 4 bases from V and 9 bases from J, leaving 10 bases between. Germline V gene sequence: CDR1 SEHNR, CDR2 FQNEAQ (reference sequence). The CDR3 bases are TGTGCCAGCAGCTGGGCGTTGAGTGAGCAGTTCTTC. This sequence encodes CASSWALSEQFF.

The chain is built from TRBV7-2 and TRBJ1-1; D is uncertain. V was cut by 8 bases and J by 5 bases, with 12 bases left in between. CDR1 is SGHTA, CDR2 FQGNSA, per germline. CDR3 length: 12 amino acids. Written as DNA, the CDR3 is TGTGCCAGCGCACCAGTGGGGACTGAAGCTTTCTTT. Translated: CASAPVGTEAFF.